This T cell receptor beta chain was identified in a study of T cells after somatic rescue of genetic block. The trim removed 4 bases at V and 0 bases at J, leaving 2 bases unmatched. The germline CDR1 and CDR2 sequences are MDHEN and SYDVKM. The CDR3 spans 16 residues. The protocol was immunoSEQ multiplex PCR, while the TCRdb copy is restricted to in-frame clones and leaves out a portion. Of tens of thousands of clones detected, about 90% appear once; the ten largest clones hold around 1.5%. This TCR was recovered from a woman between 18 and 29 years old. The specimen was peripheral blood mononuclear cells (PBMCs). The chain links TRBV28 to TRBJ2-1, with 11 nucleotides matching TRBD2. CDR3 amino acids: CASSSLAGVSYNEQFF. CDR3 sequence (DNA): TGTGCCAGCAGTTCACTAGCGGGGGTCTCCTACAATGAGCAGTTCTTC. Drawing the rest from reference TRBV28 and TRBJ2-1, the complete variable domain is DVKVTQSSRYLVKRTGEKVFLECVQDMDHENMFWYRQDPGLGLRLIYFSYDVKMKEKGDIPEGYSVSREKKERFSLILESASTNQTSMYLCASSSLAGVSYNEQFFGPGTRLTVL.